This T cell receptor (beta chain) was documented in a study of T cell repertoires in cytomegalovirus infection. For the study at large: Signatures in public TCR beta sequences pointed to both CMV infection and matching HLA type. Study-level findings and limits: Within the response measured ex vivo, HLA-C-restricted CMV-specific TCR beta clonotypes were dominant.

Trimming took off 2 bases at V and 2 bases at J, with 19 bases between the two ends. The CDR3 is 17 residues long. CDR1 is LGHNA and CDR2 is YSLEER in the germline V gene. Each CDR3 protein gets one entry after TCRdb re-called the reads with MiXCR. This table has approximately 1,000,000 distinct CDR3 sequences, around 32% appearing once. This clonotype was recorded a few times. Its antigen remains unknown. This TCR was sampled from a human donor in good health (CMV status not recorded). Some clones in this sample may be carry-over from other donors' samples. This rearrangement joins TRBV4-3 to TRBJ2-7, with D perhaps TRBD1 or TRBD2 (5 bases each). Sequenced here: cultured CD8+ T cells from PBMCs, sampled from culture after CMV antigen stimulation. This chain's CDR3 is CASSQPTGYRSPYEQYV. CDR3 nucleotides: TGCGCCAGCAGCCAACCTACGGGGTACAGGTCACCCTACGAGCAGTACGTC.